Below are 20 T cell receptor beta chains sequenced from a single sample in a study of graft-versus-host responses after intestinal transplantation. The table came from immunoSEQ multiplex PCR; TCRdb's copy has only in-frame clones and leaves some out. The data hold more than 95,000 clones, with 90% observed a single time. The antigens of these receptors remain unknown. Sequenced material: unstimulated CD4+ T cells sorted from spleen or lymph node cells, taken before intestinal transplant. The receptors derive from a human donor who received an intestinal transplant.

The chain joins TRBV29-1 to TRBJ1-6; D gene unclear. Trimming took off 5 bases at V and 0 bases at J, with 8 bases between the two ends. This CDR3 has 14 amino acids. Germline assignment: CDR1 SQVTM and CDR2 ANQGSEA. CDR3: CSVKNSSYNSPLHF. As DNA, the CDR3 is TGCAGCGTTAAAAACAGCTCCTATAATTCACCCCTCCACTTT.

CDR3 bases: TGCAGCGTTGAAGGGGCGGGTATCGGCTCCTACAATGAGCAGTTCTTC. Protein sequence: CSVEGAGIGSYNEQFF. The chain links TRBV29-1 to TRBJ2-1, with D maybe TRBD2 (5 bases). Germline-derived CDR1 and CDR2 are SQVTM and ANQGSEA. V was clipped by 1 base and J by 0 bases, with 13 bases between them. This CDR3 has 16 residues.

The rearrangement links TRBV6-5 to TRBJ2-2; 7 nucleotides align to TRBD2. This CDR3 contains 15 residues. From germline, CDR1 is MNHEY and CDR2 SVGAGI. After removal of 6 bases from V and 1 base from J, the junction contained 5 bases not matched to a gene. The CDR3 nucleotides read TGTGCCAGCAGGCGTCGGGGGGAGAACACCGGGGAGCTGTTTTTT. This sequence encodes CASRRRGENTGELFF.

V and J are TRBV6-5 and TRBJ1-1; 8 nucleotides line up with TRBD1. The CDR3 has 15 residues. Germline V gene sequence: CDR1 MNHEY, CDR2 SVGAGI. Germline trimming cut 0 bases from V and 3 bases from J; bases unmatched to any gene: 3. The CDR3 spells CASSYSGTGDTEAFF. The CDR3 nucleotides read TGTGCCAGCAGTTACTCAGGGACAGGCGACACTGAAGCTTTCTTT.

J is TRBJ1-2 and V is TRBV27; D might be TRBD1 (6 bases). Germline V gene lookup returns CDR1 MNHEY and CDR2 SMNVEV (reference sequence). Trimming shortened V by 6 bases and J by 3 bases, and 14 bases separated the two germline ends. This CDR3 comprises 14 residues. CDR3 region: CASSRTGRDYGYTF. As DNA, the CDR3 is TGTGCCAGCAGCAGAACAGGGCGGGACTATGGCTACACCTTC.

The V call is TRBV6-1, the J call TRBJ1-5; 7 bases line up with TRBD1. The CDR3 totals 14 residues. V was clipped by 8 bases and J by 7 bases; unmatched bases: 11. Looked up from germline, CDR1 is MNHNS and CDR2 is SASEGT. The CDR3 bases are TGTGCCAGCCTACAGGGGTTGTGGAAACAGCCCCAGCATTTT. This codes for CASLQGLWKQPQHF.

The chain couples TRBV19 to TRBJ1-2; tentatively, D is TRBD1 (5 bases). The CDR3 is 15 residues long. Germline assignment: CDR1 LNHDA and CDR2 SQIVND (reference sequence). V lost 6 bases and J 1 base, leaving 15 bases between the germline ends. The CDR3 coding sequence is TGTGCCAGTAGAGGACACCATAGAGTTAACTATGGCTACACCTTC. Translated, it gives CASRGHHRVNYGYTF.

The CDR3, as DNA: TGTGCCTGGAGTATAAGGGGTATCCGAAACATTCAGTACTTC. This encodes CAWSIRGIRNIQYF. The rearrangement joins TRBV30 to TRBJ2-4, with a tentative D call TRBD1 (5 bases). Germline V gene data show CDR1 as GTSNPN and CDR2 as SVGIG (reference sequence). The V gene lost 2 bases and the J gene lost 6 bases, with 14 bases spanning the gap. The CDR3 runs 14 residues.

The rearrangement links TRBV19 to TRBJ2-6; D might be TRBD1 (5 bases). V dropped 3 bases and J dropped 4 bases, with 10 bases sitting between them. Germline V gene data show CDR1 as LNHDA and CDR2 as SQIVND (reference sequence). This CDR3 is 15 amino acids long. The CDR3 region is CASSIPGSGANVLTF. CDR3 bases: TGTGCCAGTAGTATCCCAGGGTCGGGGGCCAACGTCCTGACTTTC. The variable domain in full, completed from reference TRBV19 and TRBJ2-6, reads DGGITQSPKYLFRKEGQNVTLSCEQNLNHDAMYWYRQDPGQGLRLIYYSQIVNDFQKGDIAEGYSVSREKKESFPLTVTSAQKNPTAFYLCASSIPGSGANVLTFGAGSRLTVL.

The J gene is TRBJ2-5, the V gene TRBV19, with 7 bases lining up with TRBD2. CDR3 size: 16 residues. The germline V gene encodes CDR1 LNHDA and CDR2 SQIVND (reference sequence). The trim removed 4 bases at V and 4 bases at J, leaving 12 bases unmatched. The CDR3: CASSRSSAGTLETQYF. In DNA, the CDR3 is TGTGCCAGTAGTAGATCATCAGCGGGAACCTTAGAGACCCAGTACTTC.

The gene calls are TRBV19 and TRBJ1-2; 12 positions agree with TRBD1. Per germline, CDR1 LNHDA and CDR2 SQIVND (reference sequence). The CDR3 length is 16 residues. With 8 bases clipped from V and 4 bases from J, the junction kept 11 bases outside the gene matches. In nucleotides, the CDR3 is TGTGCCAGTCGTCCCGGGACAGGGGGCTTTGGCTATGGCTACACCTTC. It specifies CASRPGTGGFGYGYTF.

The chain combines TRBV15 with TRBJ2-3; TRBD2 is a possible D gene (5 bases). Germline CDR1 is LNHNV and CDR2 is YYDKDF (reference sequence). With 0 bases removed from V and 0 bases from J, the gap between germline ends came to 13 bases. There are 17 residues in the CDR3. The CDR3 loop reads CATSRDRPKRSTDTQYF. Written as DNA, the CDR3 is TGTGCCACCAGCAGAGATCGCCCGAAGCGGAGCACAGATACGCAGTATTTT.

J is TRBJ2-7 and V is TRBV15, with 16 bases fitting TRBD2. Germline V gene sequence: CDR1 LNHNV, CDR2 YYDKDF (reference sequence). The CDR3 covers 16 residues. The ends lost 0 bases at V and 9 bases at J; junction bases unmatched: 5. The CDR3 spells CATSREKGLAGGRQYF. The CDR3 coding sequence is TGTGCCACCAGCAGAGAAAAGGGACTAGCGGGAGGGAGGCAGTACTTC.

The CDR3 loop reads CASTLGSGELFF. For the CDR3, the DNA is TGTGCCAGCACCCTGGGCAGCGGGGAGCTGTTTTTT. The V and J genes are TRBV2 and TRBJ2-2; D gene unclear. The germline V and J ends were trimmed by 7 bases and 7 bases, with 10 bases remaining between them. The CDR3 loop spans 12 amino acids. Germline V lookup: CDR1 SNHLY, CDR2 FYNNEI.

The genes are TRBV6-1 and TRBJ1-5; D uncertain. CDR1 and CDR2 from the germline V gene are MNHNS and SASEGT. V was cut by 1 base and J by 7 bases, with 8 bases left in between. The CDR3 totals 13 residues. The CDR3 here is CASSEEVRQPQHF. In nucleotides, the CDR3 is TGTGCCAGCAGTGAAGAAGTACGGCAGCCCCAGCATTTT.

The V call is TRBV28, the J call TRBJ2-1; 7 nucleotides match TRBD1. The germline V gene encodes CDR1 MDHEN and CDR2 SYDVKM. The CDR3 is 13 residues long. Losses at the gene ends were 5 bases for V and 10 bases for J; bases not matched to a gene: 8. CDR3 sequence (DNA): TGTGCCAGCAGTCCACCGGGACAGCACGAGCAGTTCTTC. Translated: CASSPPGQHEQFF. Full variable domain (remainder filled in from reference TRBV28 and TRBJ2-1): DVKVTQSSRYLVKRTGEKVFLECVQDMDHENMFWYRQDPGLGLRLIYFSYDVKMKEKGDIPEGYSVSREKKERFSLILESASTNQTSMYLCASSPPGQHEQFFGPGTRLTVL.

The chain links TRBV4-3 to TRBJ2-1, with TRBD2 identical over 15 bases. The V segment lost 3 bases and the J segment 0 bases; nucleotides outside the gene matches: 6. This CDR3 region has 19 residues. Germline assignment: CDR1 LGHNA and CDR2 YSLEER. CDR3 in DNA: TGCGCCAGCAGCCACGGACTAGCGGGGGGGCCCTCCTCCTACAATGAGCAGTTCTTC. Translated, it gives CASSHGLAGGPSSYNEQFF.

The rearrangement links TRBV19 to TRBJ2-7; 7 positions match TRBD2. V shed 3 bases and J 5 bases; nucleotides not matched to a gene: 10. Germline V gives CDR1 LNHDA, CDR2 SQIVND (reference sequence). The CDR3 extends over 15 amino acids. The CDR3 DNA is TGTGCCAGTAGTATGGTGTCTAGCGGAAAAAACGAGCAGTACTTC. Its protein product is CASSMVSSGKNEQYF.

The chain links TRBV6-6 to TRBJ2-7; D unresolved. The CDR3 consists of 15 residues. The V end was cut by 6 bases, the J end by 0 bases, with 15 bases between. CDR1 MNHNY and CDR2 SVGAGI come from the germline V gene (reference sequence). The CDR3 here is CASRSQEPRSYEQYF. DNA of the CDR3: TGTGCCAGCAGATCGCAGGAACCCCGCTCCTACGAGCAGTACTTC.

CDR3 nucleotides: TGTGCCAGCAGCCCCTTATTAGGCGGGGGCCCAGATACGCAGTATTTT. Amino acids: CASSPLLGGGPDTQYF. The chain uses TRBV7-9 and TRBJ2-3; tentatively, D is TRBD2 (7 bases). Trimming cost V 5 bases and J 4 bases, with 19 bases left between them. Germline values: CDR1 SEHNR, CDR2 FQNEAQ (reference sequence). This CDR3 contains 16 residues.